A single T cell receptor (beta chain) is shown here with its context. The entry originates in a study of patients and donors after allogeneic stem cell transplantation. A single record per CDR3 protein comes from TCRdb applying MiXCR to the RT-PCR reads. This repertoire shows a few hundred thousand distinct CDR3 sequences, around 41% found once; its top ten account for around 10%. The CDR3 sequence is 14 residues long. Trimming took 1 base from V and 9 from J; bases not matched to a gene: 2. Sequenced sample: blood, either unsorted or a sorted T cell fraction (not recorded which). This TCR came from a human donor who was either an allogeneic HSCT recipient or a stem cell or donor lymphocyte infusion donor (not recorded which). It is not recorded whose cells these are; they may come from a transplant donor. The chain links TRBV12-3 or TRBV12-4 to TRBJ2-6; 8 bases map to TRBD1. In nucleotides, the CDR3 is TGTGCCAGCAGTTTAGTCGGGACAGGCAACGTCCTGACTTTC. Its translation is CASSLVGTGNVLTF.